These 27 T cell receptor beta chains were all obtained from the same sample, sequenced in a study of Ad26.COV2.S vaccination and SARS-CoV-2 variants. The treatment denotes: some 19 received Ad26.COV2.S at low or high dose, single or two shots; about 5 received placebo; per-sample allocation not given. Day 63 after the first injection of vaccine or placebo was the sampling time. Here immunoSEQ multiplex PCR was the method, and the copy in TCRdb shows in-frame clones only, minus some. The table shows about 680,000 clones, with more than 70% occurring only once. The sample consisted of peripheral blood, taken in a trial of Ad26.COV2.S vaccine versus placebo. These receptors were taken from a person aged 18-65 years who received the Ad26.COV2.S COVID-19 vaccine or a placebo.

The chain is built from TRBV30 and TRBJ1-3; D not certain. V was cut by 8 bases and J by 3 bases, with 8 bases left in between. The CDR3 has 11 amino acids. The germline V gene has CDR1 GTSNPN and CDR2 SVGIG (reference sequence). This CDR3 is CAGSRGNTIYF. In DNA, the CDR3 is TGTGCCGGCTCCCGTGGAAACACCATATATTTT.

The rearrangement joins TRBV10-3 to TRBJ2-5, with 16 bases lining up with TRBD2. The CDR3 is made up of 16 amino acids. Trimming removed 11 bases from V and 5 bases from J; junction bases left unmatched: 11. From germline, CDR1 is ENHRY and CDR2 SYGVKD. DNA of the CDR3: TGTGCCTCGGGGGGGACTAGCGGGAGGGTTAAGGAGACCCAGTACTTC. It translates to CASGGTSGRVKETQYF.

The chain combines TRBV5-6 with TRBJ2-1; the D is unclear. V was pared by 2 bases and J by 9 bases, with 15 bases between. The germline gives CDR1 SGHDT, CDR2 YYEEEE. The length of the CDR3 is 14 residues. CDR3 in amino acids: CASSFTGPKSEQFF. The CDR3, as DNA: TGTGCCAGCAGCTTTACGGGCCCTAAGAGTGAGCAGTTCTTC.

Here the CDR3 reads CASSFSETQYF. The CDR3 bases are TGTGCCAGCAGCTTTAGTGAGACCCAGTACTTC. This chain links TRBV11-2 with TRBJ2-5; D remains unclear. Trimming pared 3 bases from V and 5 bases from J, leaving 4 bases between. The CDR3 sequence is 11 residues long. Germline V gene sequence: CDR1 SGHAT, CDR2 FQNNGV.

This clone came up once. The CDR3 here is CASRRDSPYQETQYF. The CDR3 DNA reads TGTGCCAGCAGGAGGGACAGCCCGTACCAAGAGACCCAGTACTTC. V gene TRBV7-8 combines with J gene TRBJ2-5; 7 bases fit TRBD1. Germline V gene data show CDR1 as SGHVS and CDR2 as FQNEAQ. J lost 0 bases, V lost 6 bases, and 7 bases had no gene match. The CDR3 is 15 amino acids.

This chain joins TRBV6-1 and TRBJ1-5; no firm D call. Trimming left V 3 bases short and J 2 bases short, with 8 bases between. Germline V gene lookup returns CDR1 MNHNS and CDR2 SASEGT. CDR3 length: 14 residues. In nucleotides, the CDR3 is TGTGCCAGCAGTGAGGGCCCGGGCAATCAGCCCCAGCATTTT. Encoded protein: CASSEGPGNQPQHF.

Comment on this clone: Other DNA sequences within the sample encode an identical CDR3. The V call is TRBV6-5, the J call TRBJ2-7; 8 bases align to TRBD1. Per the germline V gene, CDR1 is MNHEY and CDR2 is SVGAGI. This CDR3 has 15 amino acids. With V trimmed by 6 bases and J by 0 bases, 7 bases remained unmatched. Here the CDR3 reads CASRGTGGFSYEQYF. In DNA, the CDR3 is TGTGCCAGCAGGGGAACAGGGGGGTTCTCCTACGAGCAGTACTTC.

V is TRBV12-3 or TRBV12-4 and J is TRBJ2-5; unclear D gene. V shed 10 bases and J shed 5 bases, with 17 bases lying between them. The CDR3 totals 13 residues. The CDR3: CATSNSPWETQYF. CDR3 in DNA: TGTGCCACCAGCAACTCACCGTGGGAGACCCAGTACTTC.

This chain connects TRBV6-4 to TRBJ1-5, with a weak D call TRBD1 (6 bases). Trimming removed 11 bases at V and 2 bases at J, with 13 bases between. The V gene's germline CDR1 is MRHNA and CDR2 SNTAGT. The CDR3 is 13 amino acids. The CDR3 here is CAWQGTGNQPQHF. As DNA, the CDR3 is TGTGCCTGGCAGGGGACGGGCAATCAGCCCCAGCATTTT.

This chain uses TRBV3-1 (or the pseudogene TRBV3-2) with TRBJ2-3; 10 bases line up with TRBD2. This CDR3 spans 21 amino acids. Germline V gives CDR1 LGHDT, CDR2 YNNKEL (reference sequence). The trim removed 0 bases at V and 1 base at J, leaving 16 bases unmatched. The CDR3: CASSQDRLASGGGDGTDTQYF. Here the CDR3 DNA reads TGTGCCAGCAGCCAAGATCGGCTCGCTAGCGGGGGTGGGGACGGCACAGATACGCAGTATTTT.

The genes are TRBV21-1 and TRBJ2-1; TRBD2, the D gene given by the table, was not confirmed from the DNA. TRBV21-1 is listed as a pseudogene. This CDR3 comprises 15 residues. DNA of the CDR3: TGTGCCAGCAGCCCTCAAGGAGCGGGAGCTAATGAGCAGTTCTTC. Amino acids: CASSPQGAGANEQFF.

The genes are TRBV6-5 and TRBJ1-6; unclear D gene. V was pared by 2 bases and J by 8 bases, with 7 bases between. The germline V gene has CDR1 MNHEY and CDR2 SVGAGI. The CDR3 is 13 amino acids. The CDR3 sequence: CASSYLDDSPLHF. As DNA, the CDR3 is TGTGCCAGCAGTTACCTCGATGATTCACCCCTCCACTTT.

The genes are TRBV7-2 and TRBJ1-1; weak D call: TRBD1 (5 bases). The V end lost 2 bases, the J end lost 1 base, and 8 bases lay between the germline ends. This CDR3 region has 14 residues. Germline V gene data show CDR1 as SGHTA and CDR2 as FQGNSA. The CDR3 is CASSLTTGNTEAFF. CDR3 in DNA: TGTGCCAGCAGCTTAACTACAGGGAACACTGAAGCTTTCTTT.

The CDR3 nucleotides read TGTGCCAGCAGCCAAGATTTAAACAGACGAAATGAAAAACTGTTTTTT. This sequence encodes CASSQDLNRRNEKLFF. This rearrangement joins TRBV4-2 to TRBJ1-4; D is ambiguous. The germline CDR1 and CDR2 sequences are LGHNA and YNFKEQ. The V gene lost 0 bases and the J gene lost 5 bases, with 13 bases spanning the gap. The CDR3 contains 16 residues.

For this clone: This same CDR3 is encoded by further DNA sequences in the sample. The V call is TRBV3-1 (or the pseudogene TRBV3-2), the J call TRBJ2-5, with 7 bases matching TRBD2. V dropped 0 bases and J dropped 4; count of bases not matched to a gene: 2. The CDR3 length is 14 residues. Germline-derived CDR1 and CDR2 are LGHDT and YNNKEL (reference sequence). Here the CDR3 reads CASSQDGGGETQYF. For the CDR3, the DNA is TGTGCCAGCAGCCAAGATGGCGGGGGAGAGACCCAGTACTTC.

The chain joins TRBV27 to TRBJ1-1, with D perhaps TRBD1 (6 bases). The CDR3 length is 13 residues. Germline V gene data show CDR1 as MNHEY and CDR2 as SMNVEV (reference sequence). V lost 7 bases to trimming and J lost 5 bases, with 14 bases between them. CDR3 DNA sequence: TGTGCCAGCACAAGGGGGGCTGGGACTGAAGCTTTCTTT. This gives the protein CASTRGAGTEAFF.

This chain links TRBV5-1 with TRBJ2-7; D possibly matches TRBD1 or TRBD2 (5 bases each). Trimming removed 8 bases from V and 3 bases from J, with 15 bases in between. Germline V lookup: CDR1 SGHRS, CDR2 YFSETQ. The CDR3 spans 13 residues. The CDR3 nucleotides read TGCGCCAGTACGAAAGGTGGGGGCTACGAGCAGTACTTC. It is translated as CASTKGGGYEQYF.

DNA of the CDR3: TGTGCCAGCAGTTTATTAGCCTCCTACAATGAGCAGTTCTTC. This codes for CASSLLASYNEQFF. This sequence joins TRBV27 and TRBJ2-1; D remains ambiguous. V dropped 1 base and J dropped 0 bases, with 4 bases sitting between them. Germline CDR1 and CDR2: MNHEY and SMNVEV (reference sequence). This CDR3 has 14 amino acids.

The rearrangement joins TRBV5-6 to TRBJ1-2; 7 positions match TRBD1. After removal of 4 bases from V and 1 base from J, the junction contained 4 bases not matched to a gene. The CDR3 spans 14 residues. Germline CDR1 reads SGHDT; CDR2 reads YYEEEE. CDR3 loop: CASSQTGYNYGYTF. As DNA, the CDR3 is TGTGCCAGCAGCCAGACAGGGTATAACTATGGCTACACCTTC.

The V and J genes are TRBV4-2 and TRBJ1-1; a possible D gene is TRBD1 (5 bases). The germline V gene encodes CDR1 LGHNA and CDR2 YNFKEQ. CDR3 length: 15 amino acids. V lost 0 bases and J 4 bases, leaving 12 bases between the germline ends. CDR3 DNA: TGTGCCAGCAGCCAAGAAAAGGGGATAGTCACTGAAGCTTTCTTT. Translating gives CASSQEKGIVTEAFF.

The J gene is TRBJ2-4, the V gene TRBV10-3; D perhaps matches TRBD2 (5 bases). With 3 bases removed from V and 0 bases from J, the gap between germline ends came to 12 bases. CDR3 length: 16 residues. Germline lookup yields CDR1 ENHRY and CDR2 SYGVKD. In DNA form, the CDR3 reads TGTGCCATCAGTGAAGGGTCGGGGTCAGCCAAAAACATTCAGTACTTC. Translation gives CAISEGSGSAKNIQYF.

The V and J genes are TRBV19 and TRBJ1-1, with TRBD1 as a possible D gene (5 bases). The CDR3 is 14 amino acids. Germline V lookup: CDR1 LNHDA, CDR2 SQIVND (reference sequence). Trimming stripped 10 bases from V and 4 bases from J, with 19 bases between. In DNA form, the CDR3 reads TGTGCCACCTCCCTGGGGAGGGGTGGCACTGAAGCTTTCTTT. Amino acid sequence: CATSLGRGGTEAFF.

The rearrangement joins TRBV12-3 or TRBV12-4 to TRBJ1-1; D is perhaps TRBD1 (6 bases). V gave up 1 base and J gave up 7 bases, with 7 bases separating them. The CDR3 is 12 residues long. The CDR3 nucleotides are TGTGCCAGCAGTTTAGGGGACATTGAAGCTTTCTTT. Its protein product is CASSLGDIEAFF.

The V and J genes are TRBV21-1 and TRBJ1-4. TRBV21-1 is termed a pseudogene. The CDR3 is 15 residues long. CDR3 bases: TGTGCCAGCAGCCCACTGGGGGGACCGAATGAAAAACTGTTTTTT. This gives the protein CASSPLGGPNEKLFF.

Comments on this clone: An end of the junction differs from the germline gene, which may be a read error. The rearrangement uses TRBV2 and TRBJ2-1; the D is unclear. The CDR3 runs 8 residues. Germline CDR1 and CDR2: SNHLY and FYNNEI. CDR3 in amino acids: CASNEQFF. In DNA, the CDR3 is TGTGCGAGCAATGAGCAGTTCTTC.

This clone was observed a handful of times. The chain couples TRBV20-1 to TRBJ1-1; the D is unclear. The length of the CDR3 is 11 residues. Germline CDR1 and CDR2: DFQATT and SNEGSKA (reference sequence). Trimming cost V 5 bases and J 5 bases, with 9 bases left between them. The CDR3 DNA sequence: TGCAGTGCTGTGGCGGTAACTGAAGCTTTCTTT. Translation gives CSAVAVTEAFF.

The V gene is TRBV5-1, the J gene TRBJ2-2; D not resolved. Germline assignment: CDR1 SGHRS and CDR2 YFSETQ. V lost 0 bases, J lost 8 bases, and 8 bases lay in between. The CDR3 is made up of 13 amino acids. CDR3 DNA: TGCGCCAGCAGCTTGGCGGTTTCTGGGGAGCTGTTTTTT. Translation gives CASSLAVSGELFF.